The sequence of this T cell receptor (beta chain) was determined in a study of early T cells in non-severe SARS-CoV-2 infection. The germline V gene has CDR1 SGHAT and CDR2 FQNNGV. V shed 3 bases and J 7 bases; nucleotides not matched to a gene: 6. The CDR3 has 15 residues. This clonotype was counted many times. MiXCR was run by TCRdb on the 5' RACE reads, yielding one entry per CDR3 protein. Among some 82,000 distinct CDR3 sequences listed, 5% to 7% were seen once. The source material was whole blood. The gene calls are TRBV11-2 and TRBJ2-1; 10 nucleotides align to TRBD2. The TCR comes from an adult who was a healthcare worker with PCR-confirmed SARS-CoV-2 infection or an uninfected control (not recorded which). CDR3 in amino acids: CASSLPSGGRNEQFF. CDR3 bases: TGTGCCAGCAGCTTGCCTAGCGGGGGTAGAAATGAGCAGTTCTTC.